These 10 T cell receptor beta chains share one sample of origin, sequenced in a study of T cell repertoires in cytomegalovirus infection. MiXCR, applied by TCRdb to the reads, yields one record per CDR3 protein. The sample yields approximately 730,000 distinct CDR3 sequences, 25% to 30% seen once. These receptors have no identified antigens. The input for sequencing was cultured CD8+ T cells from PBMCs, taken from culture after CMV antigen stimulation. These receptors originate from a human donor in good health (CMV status not recorded). Some clones in this sample may be carry-over from other donors' samples.

This clonotype has just a few counts. V is TRBV9 and J is TRBJ1-2, with 9 nucleotides matching TRBD1. The J segment lost 3 bases and the V segment lost 3 bases, leaving 3 bases of the junction unmatched. This CDR3 is 14 amino acids long. Germline V gene sequence: CDR1 SGDLS, CDR2 YYNGEE. In DNA form, the CDR3 reads TGTGCCAGCAGCGAGGGACAGGGATACTATGGCTACACCTTC. It is translated as CASSEGQGYYGYTF.

The V call is TRBV2, the J call TRBJ2-7; 8 bases are shared with TRBD1. The CDR3 spans 14 residues. Germline CDR1 is SNHLY and CDR2 is FYNNEI. V shed 1 base and J 5 bases; nucleotides not matched to a gene: 4. The CDR3 sequence: CASSEVRGRHEQYV. CDR3 DNA: TGTGCCAGCAGTGAAGTCAGGGGGCGCCACGAGCAGTACGTC.

The chain carries TRBV12-3 or TRBV12-4 and TRBJ1-2, with TRBD1 identical over 9 bases. V was pared by 5 bases and J by 2 bases, with 0 bases of the junction left unmatched. The CDR3 has 13 residues. The CDR3 DNA sequence: TGTGCCAGCAGTACAGGGGGCAACTATGGCTACACCTTC. Its protein is CASSTGGNYGYTF.

The genes are TRBV7-9 and TRBJ1-5, with TRBD1 matching over 9 bases. The V and J ends lost 1 base and 15 bases, in that order; junction bases with no gene match: 10. This CDR3 has 14 residues. CDR1 and CDR2 from the germline V gene are SEHNR and FQNEAQ (reference sequence). Written as DNA, the CDR3 is TGTGCCAGCAGCTTAGGCACAGGGGGCGAGGATAGGCATTTT. The encoded protein is CASSLGTGGEDRHF.

The chain links TRBV10-3 to TRBJ1-2; 9 positions match TRBD1. This CDR3 comprises 15 residues. The germline CDR1 and CDR2 sequences are ENHRY and SYGVKD. With V trimmed by 9 bases and J by 1 base, 9 bases remained unmatched. CDR3 nucleotide sequence: TGTGCCATAGAATCCGGGACAGGGATTAACTATGGCTACACCTTC. Translating it yields CAIESGTGINYGYTF.

There are a few counts of this clonotype. This sequence joins TRBV7-9 and TRBJ1-1; D gene unclear. This CDR3 is 15 amino acids long. The V end was cut by 2 bases, the J end by 0 bases, with 10 bases between. Per germline, CDR1 SEHNR and CDR2 FQNEAQ (reference sequence). As DNA, the CDR3 is TGTGCCAGCAGCTTATTGGCGGCGATGAACACTGAAGCTTTCTTT. Its protein product is CASSLLAAMNTEAFF.

This clonotype occurred once. V is TRBV27 and J is TRBJ2-1; 12 bases agree with TRBD2. Germline loops: CDR1 MNHEY, CDR2 SMNVEV (reference sequence). The CDR3 runs 16 residues. The J segment lost 4 bases and the V segment lost 6 bases, leaving 7 bases of the junction unmatched. For the CDR3, the DNA is TGTGCCAGCAGGTTACCGGGGACTAGCGGGTACAATGAGCAGTTCTTC. The encoded protein is CASRLPGTSGYNEQFF.

To note about this clonotype: A junction end diverges from the germline sequence, so it may reflect a read error. The chain is built from TRBV2 and TRBJ2-5; tentative D call: TRBD2 (5 bases). In germline, CDR1 is SNHLY, CDR2 FYNNEI. The length of the CDR3 is 12 residues. The CDR3 sequence is CASSRGQATQYF. The CDR3 bases are TGTGCCAGCAGCCGGGGTCAAGCGACCCAGTACTTC.

The chain uses TRBV6-5 and TRBJ2-3, with 10 bases aligning to TRBD2. The CDR3 contains 18 residues. J was trimmed by 5 bases and V by 0 bases; bases with no gene match: 11. Germline V lookup: CDR1 MNHEY, CDR2 SVGAGI. For the CDR3, the DNA is TGTGCCAGCAGTTACTCGTCAGCTCCTAGCGGGGGTCGAGATACGCAGTATTTT. This sequence encodes CASSYSSAPSGGRDTQYF.

This clonotype came up a few times. V is TRBV7-9 and J is TRBJ1-5; TRBD1 aligns across 7 bases. The trim removed 5 bases at V and 4 bases at J, leaving 8 bases unmatched. Germline loops: CDR1 SEHNR, CDR2 FQNEAQ (reference sequence). This CDR3 spans 15 amino acids. The CDR3 is CASSADREENQPQHF. CDR3 bases: TGTGCCAGCAGCGCAGACAGGGAAGAGAATCAGCCCCAGCATTTT.